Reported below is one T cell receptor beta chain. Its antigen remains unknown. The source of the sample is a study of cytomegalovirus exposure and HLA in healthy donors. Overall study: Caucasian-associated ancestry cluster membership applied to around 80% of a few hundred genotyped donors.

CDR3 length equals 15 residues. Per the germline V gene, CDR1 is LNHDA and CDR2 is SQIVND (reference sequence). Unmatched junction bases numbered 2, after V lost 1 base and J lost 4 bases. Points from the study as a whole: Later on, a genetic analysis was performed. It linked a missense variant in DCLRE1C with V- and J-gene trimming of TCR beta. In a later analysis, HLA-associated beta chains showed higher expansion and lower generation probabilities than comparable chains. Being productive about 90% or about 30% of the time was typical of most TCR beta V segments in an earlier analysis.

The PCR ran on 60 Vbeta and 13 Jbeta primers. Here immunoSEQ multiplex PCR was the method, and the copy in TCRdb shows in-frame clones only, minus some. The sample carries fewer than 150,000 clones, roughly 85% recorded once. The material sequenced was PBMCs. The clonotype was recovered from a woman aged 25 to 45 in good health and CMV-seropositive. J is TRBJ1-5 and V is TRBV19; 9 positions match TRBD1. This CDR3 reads CASSIGTGANQPQHF. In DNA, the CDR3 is TGTGCCAGTAGTATAGGGACAGGGGCGAATCAGCCCCAGCATTTT.